This record looks at one T cell receptor (beta chain) sequence and its context. This CDR3 contains 15 residues. Germline CDR1 reads WSHSY; CDR2 reads SAAADI. The germline V and J ends were trimmed by 0 bases and 0 bases, with 6 bases remaining between them. This entry is derived from a study of T cell changes during pregnancy in multiple sclerosis. Measured with immunoSEQ multiplex PCR; TCRdb has only the in-frame clones, and not every one. The data contain 70,000 to 95,000 clones, around 93% of them singletons. V is TRBV10-2 and J is TRBJ1-5, with a possible D match to TRBD1 (5 bases). The receptor was isolated from a female donor with multiple sclerosis, enrolled in a pregnancy study. This material consisted of peripheral blood, taken in the first trimester of pregnancy. CDR3 residues: CASSESTASNQPQHF. CDR3 bases: TGCGCCAGCAGTGAGTCGACAGCTAGCAATCAGCCCCAGCATTTT.